The 2 T cell receptor beta chains presented below share a single source sample, sequenced in a study of T cell responses to AZD1222 COVID-19 vaccine. Sequenced by immunoSEQ multiplex PCR; TCRdb stores in-frame clones only, minus some. The data show around 65,000 clones, about four fifths seen once. Sample: peripheral blood, taken 28 days after the second AZD1222 dose. The origin of the receptors is an adult who received the AZD1222 COVID-19 vaccine.

The gene calls are TRBV10-3 and TRBJ2-3, with 11 bases fitting TRBD2. V shed 3 bases and J 1 base; nucleotides not matched to a gene: 3. CDR1 ENHRY and CDR2 SYGVKD come from the germline V gene. The CDR3 has 16 amino acids. The CDR3 protein is CAISDELAGGTDTQYF. CDR3 nucleotide sequence: TGTGCCATCAGTGACGAACTAGCGGGAGGCACAGATACGCAGTATTTT.

This chain connects TRBV5-1 to TRBJ1-4, with D maybe TRBD1 (5 bases). The CDR3 is made up of 16 amino acids. The V and J ends lost 0 bases and 8 bases respectively, with 17 bases between them. CDR1 and CDR2 (germline): SGHRS, YFSETQ. The CDR3 here is CASSLGGAGVREKLFF. The CDR3 DNA reads TGCGCCAGCAGCTTGGGCGGGGCCGGGGTTCGGGAAAAACTGTTTTTT.